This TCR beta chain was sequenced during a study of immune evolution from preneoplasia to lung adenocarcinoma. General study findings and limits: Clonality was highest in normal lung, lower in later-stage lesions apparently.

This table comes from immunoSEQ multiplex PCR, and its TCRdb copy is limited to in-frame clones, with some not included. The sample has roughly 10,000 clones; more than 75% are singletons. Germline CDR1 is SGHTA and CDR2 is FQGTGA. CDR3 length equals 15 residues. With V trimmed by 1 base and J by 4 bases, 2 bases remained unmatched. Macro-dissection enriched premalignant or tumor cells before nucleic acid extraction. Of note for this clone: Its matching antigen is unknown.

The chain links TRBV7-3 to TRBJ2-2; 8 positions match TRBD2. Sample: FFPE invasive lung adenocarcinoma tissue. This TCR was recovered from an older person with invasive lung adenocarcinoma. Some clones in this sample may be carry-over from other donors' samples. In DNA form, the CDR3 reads TGTGCCAGCAGCTTAAACGGGGGGGGCACCGGGGAGCTGTTTTTT. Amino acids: CASSLNGGGTGELFF.